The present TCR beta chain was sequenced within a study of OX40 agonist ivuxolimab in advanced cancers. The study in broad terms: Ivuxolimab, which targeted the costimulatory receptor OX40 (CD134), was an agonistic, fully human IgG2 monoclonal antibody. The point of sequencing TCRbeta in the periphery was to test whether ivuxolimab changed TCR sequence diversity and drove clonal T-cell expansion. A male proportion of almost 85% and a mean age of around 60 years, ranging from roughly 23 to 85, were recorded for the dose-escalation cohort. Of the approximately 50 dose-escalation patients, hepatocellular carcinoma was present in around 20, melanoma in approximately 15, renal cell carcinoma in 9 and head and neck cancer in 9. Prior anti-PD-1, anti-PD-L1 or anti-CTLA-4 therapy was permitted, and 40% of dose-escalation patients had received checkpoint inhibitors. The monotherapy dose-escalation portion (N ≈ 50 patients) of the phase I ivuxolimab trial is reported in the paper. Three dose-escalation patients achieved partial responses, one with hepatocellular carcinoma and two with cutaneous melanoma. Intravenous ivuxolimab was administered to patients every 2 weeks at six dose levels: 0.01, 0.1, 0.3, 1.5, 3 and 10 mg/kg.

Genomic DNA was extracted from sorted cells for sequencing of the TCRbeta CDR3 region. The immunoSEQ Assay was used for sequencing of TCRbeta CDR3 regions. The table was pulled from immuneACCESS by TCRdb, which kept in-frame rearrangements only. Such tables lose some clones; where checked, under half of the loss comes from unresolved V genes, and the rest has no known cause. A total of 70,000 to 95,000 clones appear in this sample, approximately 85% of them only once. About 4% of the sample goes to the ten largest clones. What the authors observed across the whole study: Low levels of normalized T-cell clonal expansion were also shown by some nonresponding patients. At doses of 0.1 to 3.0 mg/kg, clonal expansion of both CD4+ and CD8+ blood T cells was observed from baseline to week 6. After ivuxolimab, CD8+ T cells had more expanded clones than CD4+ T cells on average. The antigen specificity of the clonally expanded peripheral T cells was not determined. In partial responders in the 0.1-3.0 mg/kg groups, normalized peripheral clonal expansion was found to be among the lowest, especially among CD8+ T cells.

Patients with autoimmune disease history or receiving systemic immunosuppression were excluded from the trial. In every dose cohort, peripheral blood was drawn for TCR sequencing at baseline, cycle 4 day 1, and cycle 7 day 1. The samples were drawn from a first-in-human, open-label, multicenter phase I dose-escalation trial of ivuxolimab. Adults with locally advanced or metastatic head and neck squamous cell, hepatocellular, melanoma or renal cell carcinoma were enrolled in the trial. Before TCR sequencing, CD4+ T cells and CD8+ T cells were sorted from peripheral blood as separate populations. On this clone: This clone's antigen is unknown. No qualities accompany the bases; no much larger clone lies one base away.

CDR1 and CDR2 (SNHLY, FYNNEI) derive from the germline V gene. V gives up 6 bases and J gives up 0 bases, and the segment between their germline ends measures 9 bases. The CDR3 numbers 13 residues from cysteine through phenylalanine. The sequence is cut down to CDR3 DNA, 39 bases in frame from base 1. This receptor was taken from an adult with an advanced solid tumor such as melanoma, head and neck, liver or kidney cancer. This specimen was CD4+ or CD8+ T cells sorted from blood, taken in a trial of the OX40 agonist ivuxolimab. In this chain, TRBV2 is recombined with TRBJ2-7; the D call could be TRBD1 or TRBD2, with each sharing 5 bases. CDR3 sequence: CASRGEFSYEQYF. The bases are TGTGCCAGCAGGGGGGAATTCTCCTACGAGCAGTACTTC. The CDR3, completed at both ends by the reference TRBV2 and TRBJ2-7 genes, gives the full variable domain EPEVTQTPSHQVTQMGQEVILRCVPISNHLYFYWYRQILGQKVEFLVSFYNNEISEKSEIFDDQFSVERPDGSNFTLKIRSTKLEDSAMYFCASRGEFSYEQYFGPGTRLTVT.